A selection of T cell receptor beta chains follows, all from one sample in a study. Using its own MiXCR run on the 5' RACE reads, TCRdb lists one record per CDR3 protein. Here the sample spans about 50,000 distinct CDR3 sequences, around a quarter being singletons. Sequencing used naive CD4+ T cells sorted from blood. All receptors derive from a female donor with breast cancer. Each CDR3 is given with its conserved first and last residue. A D gene is named only where the DNA matches it firmly. The size field is filled for only some rows; it gives once, few, many or a size class.

clone_size	v_call	j_call	d_call	cdr3_aa	cdr3_nt
NA	TRBV28	TRBJ2-7	TRBD2	CASSLLGWGGTTYEQYF	TGTGCCAGCAGTTTATTGGGGTGGGGAGGGACCACCTACGAGCAGTACTTC
few	TRBV5-4	TRBJ1-4	NA	CTSRIQGVGEKLFF	TGTACCAGCAGAATCCAAGGGGTCGGTGAAAAACTGTTTTTT
few	TRBV29-1	TRBJ2-5	NA	CSVGSPGETQYF	TGCAGCGTTGGGTCACCTGGGGAGACCCAGTACTTC
few	TRBV12-3/TRBV12-4	TRBJ1-6	TRBD1	CASSPQGYNSPLHF	TGTGCCAGCAGTCCACAGGGGTATAATTCACCCCTCCACTTT
once	TRBV4-1	TRBJ2-3	NA	CASSQEGPPRIDTQYF	TGTGCCAGCAGCCAAGAAGGACCCCCTCGCATAGATACGCAGTATTTT
once	TRBV24-1	TRBJ2-3	TRBD1	CATSEPTGARDTRYF	TGTGCCACCAGTGAACCCACAGGGGCCCGGGATACGCGGTATTTT
NA	TRBV7-2	TRBJ2-7	NA	CASSAERRGEQYF	TGTGCCAGCAGCGCAGAGCGGAGAGGCGAGCAGTACTTC
NA	TRBV21-1	TRBJ2-7	NA	CASSKAQGRYEQYF	TGTGCCAGCAGCAAAGCGCAGGGGAGGTACGAGCAGTACTTC
once	TRBV6-2/TRBV6-3	TRBJ2-7	NA	CASSYNRSYEQYF	TGTGCCAGCAGTTACAACAGAAGCTACGAGCAGTACTTC
NA	TRBV5-1	TRBJ2-1	NA	CASSLLTRSSYNEQFF	TGCGCCAGCAGCTTGCTTACCCGCTCCTCCTACAATGAGCAGTTCTTC
few	TRBV29-1	TRBJ1-2	TRBD1	CSVADRASRYTF	TGCAGCGTTGCCGACAGGGCCAGTCGCTACACCTTC
NA	TRBV12-3/TRBV12-4	TRBJ2-5	TRBD1	CASSSPRPDREETQYF	TGTGCCAGCAGTTCCCCACGCCCGGACAGGGAAGAGACCCAGTACTTC
few	TRBV20-1	TRBJ2-7	TRBD2	CSASGLAGGEQYF	TGCAGTGCTTCAGGACTAGCGGGAGGCGAGCAGTACTTC
many	TRBV6-2/TRBV6-3	TRBJ2-1	NA	CASSYAFTSTGGEQFF	TGTGCCAGCAGTTACGCTTTTACTAGCACCGGGGGTGAGCAGTTCTTC
few	TRBV2	TRBJ1-5	NA	CASSQSYGNQPQHF	TGTGCCAGCTCCCAATCATACGGTAATCAGCCCCAGCATTTT
few	TRBV5-1	TRBJ2-3	TRBD1	CASSLGQGTSDTQYF	TGCGCCAGCAGCTTGGGACAGGGGACTTCGGATACGCAGTATTTT
NA	TRBV6-2/TRBV6-3	TRBJ2-1	TRBD2	CASSYPRLAGGNEQFF	TGTGCCAGCAGTTACCCCCGACTAGCGGGAGGTAATGAGCAGTTCTTC
NA	TRBV28	TRBJ2-2	TRBD1	CASLSVGQGGTGELFF	TGTGCCAGCCTGAGCGTCGGACAGGGGGGCACCGGGGAGCTGTTTTTT
few	TRBV4-2	TRBJ2-2	TRBD2	CASSPAAGGNTGELFF	TGTGCCAGCAGCCCCGCAGCGGGAGGGAACACCGGGGAGCTGTTTTTT
few	TRBV11-2	TRBJ2-7	TRBD1	CASRDLKDRGYEQYF	TGTGCCAGCAGAGACCTCAAGGACAGGGGCTACGAGCAGTACTTC
NA	TRBV7-8	TRBJ2-5	TRBD2	CASSLDSASGFRTQYF	TGTGCCAGCAGCTTAGATTCGGCTAGCGGGTTCAGGACCCAGTACTTC
few	TRBV6-1	TRBJ2-7	NA	CASSESDFETVQYF	TGTGCCAGCAGTGAAAGCGATTTCGAAACGGTCCAGTACTTC
NA	TRBV29-1	TRBJ2-1	TRBD1	CSGDRSYEQFF	TGCAGCGGGGACAGGTCTTATGAGCAGTTCTTC
many	TRBV6-2/TRBV6-3	TRBJ2-7	NA	CASSGTLSAGEQYF	TGTGCCAGCAGTGGGACCCTTAGTGCCGGCGAGCAGTACTTC